This T cell receptor beta chain was obtained from a study of CD8+ T cells in alopecia areata (dated by TCRdb to 2017 to 2018). Looking at the study overall: Treated patients were enrolled in an open-label pilot trial of oral tofacitinib at 5 to 10 mg twice daily for moderate-to-severe alopecia areata. Tofacitinib was given for 6 to 18 months, followed by 6 months of follow-up off drug to assess delayed response and recurrence. The study used high-throughput TCRbeta sequencing to examine T cell clonal expansion in alopecia areata, in both the C3H/HeJ mouse model and human patients. On the human side, TCRbeta sequencing was run on scalp tissue and on sorted CD4+ and CD8+ peripheral blood T cells from healthy controls and from alopecia areata patients with either patchy or totalis/universalis disease. Biopsies were taken from tofacitinib-treated patients at baseline and at 4 and 24 weeks of treatment, and a later scalp biopsy was taken in several of the tofacitinib-treated patients. Scalp clonality was compared across normal scalp (n=4), patchy alopecia areata scalp (n=8), and alopecia totalis/universalis scalp (n=8). RNA was extracted with the PAXgene miRNA kit for fixed scalp, the miRNeasy kit for PBMCs, and the RNeasy kit for mouse skin. immunoSEQ multiplex PCR using 35 Vbeta forward primers and 13 Jbeta reverse primers was used to amplify TCRbeta CDR3 regions. Results and caveats for the whole study, not just this receptor: Lesional scalp, especially in alopecia totalis/universalis, showed higher clonality and more expanded CD8+ clones than normal scalp, suggesting antigenic drive. Resident alphabeta T cells in normal human skin are also sequenced, complicating scalp TCR repertoire analysis, unlike mouse skin dominated by gammadelta T cells. Shared TCR sequences between patients were less evident than in mice, which may be partly attributable to HLA diversity in the patient population.

The sample's time point label is to be understood as: baseline before oral tofacitinib. Peripheral blood and lesional scalp punch biopsies were obtained from patients with alopecia areata. PBMCs were isolated by density centrifugation and stained for CD3, CD4 and CD8, and CD4+ and CD8+ T cells were sorted on a FACSAria. In this sample, this clone turned up once. Its antigen is unknown. Base qualities are missing; no much larger clone stands one base away. The receptor library was made with the immunoSEQ multiplex PCR assay. RNA was extracted from all samples and reverse transcribed into cDNA, which served as template for TCR sequencing. First-strand cDNA was synthesized using SuperScript III with a 2:1 mix of oligo-dT and random hexamers. A synthetic immune receptor repertoire was used to measure amplification bias, and any remaining bias was corrected computationally. On the study's bioinformatics: After raw reads were preprocessed to remove errors, the CDR3 was defined following IMGT conventions as running from the conserved cysteine to phenylalanine. Clonality was calculated as 1 minus Shannon entropy normalized by log2 of the number of productive unique TCRs. Whether each scalp clone was CD4 or CD8 was inferred by checking scalp TCRbeta sequences against the CD4 and CD8 repertoires from sorted blood. In its TCRdb copy, this immuneACCESS table keeps in-frame sequences only and misses some clones. Where compared with another copy, unresolved V genes explain less than half of these, and the others have no known cause. From that table come the V and J calls and clone size; the DNA was used to work out D and trimming. The sample table shows just over 150,000 clones, and approximately 53% are seen once. Approximately 19% of the sample belongs to the ten largest clones.

V is clipped by 4 bases and J by 7 bases, and the sequence between their germline boundaries is 14 bases long. From a lookup of the germline V gene, CDR1 and CDR2 are MDHEN and SYDVKM. Its CDR3 holds 14 amino acids, cysteine through phenylalanine. Only the CDR3 DNA is retained, 42 bases long and in frame from the first base. The sequence was collected from a human donor with alopecia areata. The sequences come from CD8+ T cells sorted from blood, collected at week 0. This chain is built from TRBV28 and TRBJ2-1; the D call is tentative, TRBD1 or TRBD2, as each matches 6 bases. In nucleotide form, the sequence is TGTGCCAGCAGTTCACCTGGGGGGCAGAATGAGCAGTTCTTC. Protein translation: CASSSPGGQNEQFF.